This T cell receptor beta chain is drawn from a study of blood T cell repertoires in COVID-19. Background on the study: The United States, Italy and Spain were the sources of the acute and convalescent COVID-19 samples. T cells, B-cell-depleted T cells, or PBMCs supplied cDNA or gDNA.

In the source study's methods: Amplification with reference gene primers provided the estimates of nucleated cell counts. Generated by immunoSEQ multiplex PCR, the TCRdb table keeps only in-frame clones and is missing some. D and trimming come from the DNA, and the V and J calls and clone size come from that table. Of about 200,000 clones in the sample, approximately 85% were seen once. V was pared by 5 bases and J by 7 bases, with 14 bases between. Germline V CDR1 and CDR2: MNHEY, SMNVEV (reference sequence). This CDR3 contains 13 residues. The receptor was derived from a man aged 55 to 69 with acute or convalescent COVID-19. Source material: peripheral blood. The chain has TRBV27 and TRBJ2-5; D is perhaps TRBD2 (6 bases). CDR3 nucleotides: TGTGCCAGCAGTGGGGGACTCCTGGGGACCCAGTACTTC. This translates into CASSGGLLGTQYF.